The 18 T cell receptor beta chains listed next were all sequenced from one sample in a study of CD4 T cells in relation to SARS-CoV-2 and coronaviruses. Data came from immunoSEQ multiplex PCR; TCRdb stores just in-frame clones and leaves some out. The sample has some 65,000 clones; 85% to 90% are singletons. CD4+ T cells from unexposed donors were obtained before the COVID-19 pandemic (2011-2018). The sequenced sample consisted of memory CD4+ T cells from PBMCs. Receptors were obtained from a human donor in good health.

The chain couples TRBV2 to TRBJ2-3, with 11 bases lining up with TRBD2. The V gene end was trimmed by 6 bases and the J gene end by 5 bases; junction bases not matched to a gene: 7. This CDR3 spans 15 amino acids. Per the germline V gene, CDR1 is SNHLY and CDR2 is FYNNEI. CDR3 nucleotides: TGTGCCAGCAGATCACTAGCGGGGGAAGGAGATACGCAGTATTTT. Protein product: CASRSLAGEGDTQYF.

This chain links TRBV4-1 with TRBJ1-3; possible D gene TRBD1, 6 bases. Trimming stripped 1 base from V and 3 bases from J, with 16 bases between. This CDR3 has 17 residues. Germline V gene data show CDR1 as MGHRA and CDR2 as YSYEKL. CDR3 sequence: CASSQGSQGRRGNTIYF. CDR3 bases: TGCGCCAGCAGCCAAGGGAGCCAGGGGAGGCGTGGAAACACCATATATTTT.

This clone was seen only a few times. This rearrangement joins TRBV4-1 to TRBJ2-2; maybe TRBD2 (5 bases). This CDR3 comprises 15 residues. Trimming stripped 1 base from V and 3 bases from J, with 9 bases between. Per the germline V gene, CDR1 is MGHRA and CDR2 is YSYEKL. The CDR3 loop reads CASSQVLRDTGELFF. CDR3 DNA: TGCGCCAGCAGCCAAGTCCTGAGGGACACCGGGGAGCTGTTTTTT.

The rearrangement links TRBV7-2 to TRBJ2-5, with TRBD2 as a possible D gene (5 bases). V was clipped by 1 base and J by 2 bases, with 8 bases between them. Germline CDR1 is SGHTA and CDR2 is FQGNSA. CDR3 length: 14 residues. The CDR3 sequence: CASSLGRLQETQYF. The DNA for the CDR3 is TGTGCCAGCAGCTTAGGGAGGTTACAAGAGACCCAGTACTTC.

This clone was seen only once. V gene TRBV10-3 combines with J gene TRBJ2-2, with D possibly TRBD1 on 6 matching bases. CDR1 ENHRY and CDR2 SYGVKD come from the germline V gene. This CDR3 contains 15 residues. V was cut by 4 bases and J by 6 bases, with 15 bases left in between. This CDR3 reads CAISGPGASPGELFF. The CDR3 nucleotides are TGTGCCATCAGTGGGCCAGGGGCATCCCCCGGGGAGCTGTTTTTT.

The chain is built from TRBV7-9 and TRBJ1-2; D ambiguous. In germline, CDR1 is SEHNR, CDR2 FQNEAQ (reference sequence). This CDR3 spans 12 amino acids. V lost 5 bases, J lost 1 base, and 5 bases lay in between. The CDR3 nucleotides are TGTGCCAGCAGCCCGAATAACTATGGCTACACCTTC. Residues: CASSPNNYGYTF.

This rearrangement joins TRBV10-3 to TRBJ1-1; D gene ambiguous. Germline V CDR1 and CDR2: ENHRY, SYGVKD. CDR3 size: 14 residues. The V end was cut by 4 bases, the J end by 5 bases, with 14 bases between. This CDR3 reads CAISVSGPWTEAFF. The CDR3 nucleotides are TGTGCCATCAGTGTGTCCGGGCCGTGGACTGAAGCTTTCTTT.

This clone has a single count. The gene calls are TRBV10-1 and TRBJ2-3, with 13 nucleotides matching TRBD2. The CDR3 sequence is 20 residues long. The germline gives CDR1 WNHNN, CDR2 SYGVQD (reference sequence). The J segment lost 2 bases and the V segment lost 1 base, leaving 12 bases of the junction unmatched. CDR3 in amino acids: CASSELTSGGRFGHTDTQYF. CDR3 DNA sequence: TGCGCCAGCAGTGAGTTGACTAGCGGGGGGCGATTCGGACACACAGATACGCAGTATTTT.

The chain's CDR3 is CASSYVQGLSNQPQHF. CDR3 bases: TGTGCCAGCAGTTACGTGCAGGGGCTAAGCAATCAGCCCCAGCATTTT. The V call is TRBV6-2 or TRBV6-3, the J call TRBJ1-5; the D gene is possibly TRBD1 (6 bases). Germline CDR1 and CDR2: MNHEY and SVGEGT. This CDR3 comprises 16 residues. Between the trimmed V and J ends, which lost 2 bases and 1 base, there was a span of 12 bases.

V usage is TRBV3-1 (or the pseudogene TRBV3-2) and J usage is TRBJ2-7, with D perhaps TRBD2 (6 bases). Germline CDR1 LGHDT, CDR2 YNNKEL (reference sequence). The CDR3 extends over 15 amino acids. Trimming shortened V by 4 bases and J by 2 bases, and 15 bases separated the two germline ends. CDR3: CASSPGGISAYEQYF. The DNA of the CDR3 is TGTGCCAGCAGCCCCGGAGGGATCTCGGCCTACGAGCAGTACTTC.

DNA for the CDR3: TGTGCCACCAGCATCCCGACGACAGGGGAAGAGACCCAGTACTTC. Amino acid sequence: CATSIPTTGEETQYF. V gene TRBV15 combines with J gene TRBJ2-5, with 8 bases that match TRBD1. The CDR3 is made up of 15 amino acids. J gave up 3 bases and V 4 bases, and 7 bases lay outside the gene matches. Germline V gene sequence: CDR1 LNHNV, CDR2 YYDKDF (reference sequence).

This clone has only one observation. The chain links TRBV15 to TRBJ2-1, with D possibly TRBD2 on 5 matching bases. Germline CDR1 and CDR2: LNHNV and YYDKDF (reference sequence). The CDR3 contains 17 residues. The V and J ends lost 2 bases and 3 bases respectively, with 17 bases between them. This chain's CDR3 is CATSRPARGPDYNEQFF. The CDR3 DNA sequence: TGTGCCACCAGCAGACCAGCTCGGGGTCCCGACTACAATGAGCAGTTCTTC.

This sequence joins TRBV29-1 and TRBJ1-4; D not certain. V lost 5 bases, J lost 7 bases, and 11 bases lay in between. CDR3 size: 12 residues. The V gene's germline CDR1 is SQVTM and CDR2 ANQGSEA. The CDR3 here is CSVSGAAEKLFF. As DNA, the CDR3 is TGCAGCGTTTCTGGAGCAGCTGAAAAACTGTTTTTT. The full variable domain, rest sourced from reference TRBV29-1 and TRBJ1-4, is SAVISQKPSRDICQRGTSLTIQCQVDSQVTMMFWYRQQPGQSLTLIATANQGSEATYESGFVIDKFPISRPNLTFSTLTVSNMSPEDSSIYLCSVSGAAEKLFFGSGTQLSVL.

The chain couples TRBV19 to TRBJ2-1, with 12 bases lining up with TRBD2. CDR3 length equals 16 residues. Germline V lookup: CDR1 LNHDA, CDR2 SQIVND (reference sequence). Trimming cost V 8 bases and J 8 bases; bases outside gene matches: 13. The CDR3 sequence: CASSPSGRAISYEQFF. CDR3 DNA sequence: TGTGCCAGTTCGCCTAGCGGGAGGGCGATTTCGTATGAGCAGTTCTTC.

The rearrangement links TRBV5-4 to TRBJ2-5, with D tentatively TRBD2 (5 bases). The CDR3 covers 16 residues. V shed 0 bases and J shed 5 bases, with 17 bases lying between them. Germline V lookup: CDR1 SGHNT, CDR2 YYREEE (reference sequence). The CDR3 region has the DNA TGTGCCAGCAGCTTGGGAGCGGAAGGTAGAGGTGAGACCCAGTACTTC. Translating it yields CASSLGAEGRGETQYF.

The V call is TRBV14, the J call TRBJ2-5, with D tentatively TRBD2 (5 bases). This CDR3 has 13 amino acids. Germline CDR1 SGHDN, CDR2 FVKESK. V was cut by 1 base and J by 5 bases, with 8 bases left in between. Written as DNA, the CDR3 is TGTGCCAGCAGCCAAGTACGGAGGGAGACCCAGTACTTC. Protein product: CASSQVRRETQYF.

The rearrangement links TRBV2 to TRBJ2-1; 7 nucleotides align to TRBD1. Trimming at V came to 5 bases and at J to 15 bases, leaving 4 bases not matched to a gene. Germline lookup yields CDR1 SNHLY and CDR2 FYNNEI. The CDR3 totals 10 residues. As DNA, the CDR3 is TGTGCCAGCAGTTCCGGGACAGTGTTCTTC. It translates to CASSSGTVFF.

In this sample, this clone turned up once. V and J are TRBV10-3 and TRBJ2-2, with 8 bases matching TRBD1. The CDR3 loop spans 15 amino acids. Trimming cost V 6 bases and J 4 bases; bases outside gene matches: 7. CDR1 is ENHRY and CDR2 is SYGVKD in the germline V gene. For the CDR3, the DNA is TGTGCCATCAGCACGGGACAGGCGTTCACCGGGGAGCTGTTTTTT. It is translated as CAISTGQAFTGELFF.